This T cell receptor (beta chain) appears in the sequencing data of a study of human T cells and chemical hapten exposure. Time point: patch test 2, 6 weeks after DPC sensitization. Described treatment: therapeutic diphenylcyclopropenone sensitization with weekly scalp DPC. Alopecia patients deemed DPC-suitable, aged 18 to 70, excluding pregnancy. This clonotype was counted only a few times. From the RACE reads, TCRdb called clonotypes with MiXCR, one entry per CDR3 protein. The table includes a few hundred thousand distinct CDR3 sequences, under 6.5% detected once. The sample consisted of whole blood, taken in connection with sensitization to the hapten diphenylcyclopropenone (DPC). This sequence was found in a woman aged 18 to 35 with alopecia areata. Some clones in this sample may be carry-over from other donors' samples.

CDR3 nucleotide sequence: TGCGCCAGCAGCCAGGGACAGGGGGTTGAAAACATTCAGTACTTC. Residues: CASSQGQGVENIQYF. The chain carries TRBV5-1 and TRBJ2-4; 11 nucleotides agree with TRBD1. The germline V gene has CDR1 SGHRS and CDR2 YFSETQ. Trimming cost V 4 bases and J 5 bases; bases outside gene matches: 5. This CDR3 has 15 amino acids.